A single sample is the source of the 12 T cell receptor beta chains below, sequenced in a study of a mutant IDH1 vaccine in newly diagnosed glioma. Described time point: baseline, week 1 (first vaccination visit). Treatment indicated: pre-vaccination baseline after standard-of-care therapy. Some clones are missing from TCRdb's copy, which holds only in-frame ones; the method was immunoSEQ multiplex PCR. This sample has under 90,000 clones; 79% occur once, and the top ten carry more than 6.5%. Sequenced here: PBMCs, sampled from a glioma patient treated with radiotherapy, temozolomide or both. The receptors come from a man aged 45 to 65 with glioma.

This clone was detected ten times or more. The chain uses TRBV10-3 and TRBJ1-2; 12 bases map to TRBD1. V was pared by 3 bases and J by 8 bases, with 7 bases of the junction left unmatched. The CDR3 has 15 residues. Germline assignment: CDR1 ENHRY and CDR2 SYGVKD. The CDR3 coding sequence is TGTGCCATCAGTGAACCTTCGGGACAGGGGGCGGGCTACACCTTC. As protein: CAISEPSGQGAGYTF.

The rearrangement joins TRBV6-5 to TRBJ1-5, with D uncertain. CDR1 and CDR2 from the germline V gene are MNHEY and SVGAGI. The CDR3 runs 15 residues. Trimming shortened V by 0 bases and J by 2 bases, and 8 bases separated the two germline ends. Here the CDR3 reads CASSYSGSGNQPQHF. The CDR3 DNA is TGTGCCAGCAGTTACTCGGGGTCCGGCAATCAGCCCCAGCATTTT.

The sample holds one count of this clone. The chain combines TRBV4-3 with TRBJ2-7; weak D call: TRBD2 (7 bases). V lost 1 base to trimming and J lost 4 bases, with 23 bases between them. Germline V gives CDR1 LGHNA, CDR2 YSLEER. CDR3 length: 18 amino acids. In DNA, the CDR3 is TGCGCCAGCAGCCAAGGGGTTGGGGGGGCCTCAAATCATTACGAGCAGTACTTC. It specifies CASSQGVGGASNHYEQYF.

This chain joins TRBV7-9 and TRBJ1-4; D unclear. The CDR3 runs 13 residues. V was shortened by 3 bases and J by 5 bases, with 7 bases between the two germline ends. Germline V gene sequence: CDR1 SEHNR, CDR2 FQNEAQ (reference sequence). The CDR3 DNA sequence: TGTGCCAGCAGCTTTCTGGGGAATGAAAAACTGTTTTTT. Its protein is CASSFLGNEKLFF.

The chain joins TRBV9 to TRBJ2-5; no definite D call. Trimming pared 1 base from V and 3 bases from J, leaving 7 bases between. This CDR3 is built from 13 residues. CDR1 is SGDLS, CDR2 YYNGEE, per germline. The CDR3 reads CASSVLAEETQYF. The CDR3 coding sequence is TGTGCCAGCAGCGTACTGGCGGAAGAGACCCAGTACTTC.

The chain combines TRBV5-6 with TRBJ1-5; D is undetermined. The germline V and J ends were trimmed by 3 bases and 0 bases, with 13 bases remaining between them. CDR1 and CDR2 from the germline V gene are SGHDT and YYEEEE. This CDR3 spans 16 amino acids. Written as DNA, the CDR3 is TGTGCCAGCAGCTCATACTCCAGGACTAGCAATCAGCCCCAGCATTTT. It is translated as CASSSYSRTSNQPQHF.

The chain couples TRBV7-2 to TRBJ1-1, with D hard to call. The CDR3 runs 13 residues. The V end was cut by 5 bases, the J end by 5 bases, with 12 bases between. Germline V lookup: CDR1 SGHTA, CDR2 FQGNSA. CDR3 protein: CASSVDGRTEAFF. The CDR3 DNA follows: TGTGCCAGCAGCGTGGACGGAAGGACTGAAGCTTTCTTT.

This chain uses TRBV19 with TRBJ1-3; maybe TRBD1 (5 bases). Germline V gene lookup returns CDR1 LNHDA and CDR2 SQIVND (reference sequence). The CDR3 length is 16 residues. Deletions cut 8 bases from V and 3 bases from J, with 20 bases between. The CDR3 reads CASSNPRGLGGNTIYF. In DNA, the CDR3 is TGTGCCAGTTCCAACCCGAGGGGTCTAGGTGGAAACACCATATATTTT.

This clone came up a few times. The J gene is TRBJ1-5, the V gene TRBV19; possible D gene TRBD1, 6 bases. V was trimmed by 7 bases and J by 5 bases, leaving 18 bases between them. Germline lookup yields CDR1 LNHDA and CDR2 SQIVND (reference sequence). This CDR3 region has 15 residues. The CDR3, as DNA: TGTGCCAGTAAGCAAGGGGGGTATGGGGATCAGCCCCAGCATTTT. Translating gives CASKQGGYGDQPQHF.

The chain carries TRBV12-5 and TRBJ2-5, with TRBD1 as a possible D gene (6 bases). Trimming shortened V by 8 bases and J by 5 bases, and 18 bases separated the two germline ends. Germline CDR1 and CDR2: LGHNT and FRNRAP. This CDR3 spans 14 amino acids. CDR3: CASSLGRGRETQYF. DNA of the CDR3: TGTGCTAGTTCCCTTGGCAGGGGCCGGGAGACCCAGTACTTC. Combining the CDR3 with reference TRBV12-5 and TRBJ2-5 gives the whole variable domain DARVTQTPRHKVTEMGQEVTMRCQPILGHNTVFWYRQTMMQGLELLAYFRNRAPLDDSGMPKDRFSAEMPDATLATLKIQPSEPRDSAVYFCASSLGRGRETQYFGPGTRLLVL.

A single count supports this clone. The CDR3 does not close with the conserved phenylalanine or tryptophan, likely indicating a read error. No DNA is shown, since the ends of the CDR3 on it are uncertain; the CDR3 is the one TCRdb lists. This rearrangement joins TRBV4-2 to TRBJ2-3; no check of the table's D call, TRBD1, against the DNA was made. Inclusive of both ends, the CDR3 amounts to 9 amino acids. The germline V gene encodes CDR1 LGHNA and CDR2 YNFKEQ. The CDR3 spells CASSQTGKA.

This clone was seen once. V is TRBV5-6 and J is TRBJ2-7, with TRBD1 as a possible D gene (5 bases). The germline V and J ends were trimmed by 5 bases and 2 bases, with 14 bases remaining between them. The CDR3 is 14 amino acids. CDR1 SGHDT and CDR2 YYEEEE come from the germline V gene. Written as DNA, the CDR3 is TGTGCCAGCAGAGATGCAGGGATCGCCTACGAGCAGTACTTC. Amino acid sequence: CASRDAGIAYEQYF.